Listed below are T cell receptor beta chains from one sample, sequenced in a study of CXCR3-negative and CXCR3-positive naive CD8 T cells. TCRdb re-called the 5' RACE reads and gives one entry per CDR3 protein, without DNA. The specimen's table records 100,000 to 150,000 distinct CDR3 sequences. Sequenced input: naive CXCR3+ CD8+ T cells from blood. The receptor source for this set is a human donor in good health. Some clones in this sample may be carry-over from other donors' samples. Each CDR3 is given with its conserved first and last residue. Each record gives: V gene, J gene, CDR3 protein.

TRBV7-9	TRBJ1-2	CASSLGDGYTF
TRBV12-3/TRBV12-4	TRBJ2-5	CASSLTGGRETQYF
TRBV29-1	TRBJ2-3	CSAGGTDTQYF
TRBV7-9	TRBJ2-1	CASSRGQALYNEQFF
TRBV7-8	TRBJ2-3	CASSPRDSSTDTQYF
TRBV29-1	TRBJ2-5	CSQSTFQETQYF
TRBV6-2/TRBV6-3	TRBJ2-7	CASSQTGYPYEQYF
TRBV14	TRBJ2-7	CASSHLDSYEQYF
TRBV28	TRBJ1-4	CASSFQGDEKLVF
TRBV28	TRBJ1-1	CASSGNTEAFF
TRBV12-3/TRBV12-4	TRBJ2-7	CASSHSGLPPYEQYF
TRBV6-5	TRBJ1-4	CASSYTGDKLFF
TRBV18	TRBJ2-1	CASSPAGGSVREQFF
TRBV27	TRBJ1-1	CASSTLTGGVEAFF
TRBV4-2	TRBJ2-7	CASSRPWTQGSYEQYF
TRBV6-2/TRBV6-3	TRBJ2-2	CASTEGRMNTGELFF
TRBV5-5	TRBJ1-1	CASSAVPINTEAFF
TRBV3-1	TRBJ2-1	CASSQDLIAGGPGDEQFF
TRBV25-1	TRBJ1-6	CASSEGTAYNSPLHF
TRBV12-3/TRBV12-4	TRBJ1-1	CASSLGVMNTEAFF
TRBV11-2	TRBJ2-2	CASSLAGQTTGELFF
TRBV20-1	TRBJ2-7	CSARDVGLAALSSYEQYF
TRBV5-1	TRBJ1-1	CASSIDRATEAFF
TRBV7-9	TRBJ2-7	CASSLVLAGEEQYF
TRBV7-6	TRBJ1-1	CASSWTGELFF
TRBV29-1	TRBJ2-1	CSVEEDGPRTYNEQFF
TRBV12-3/TRBV12-4	TRBJ2-5	CASSPDRPTQYF
TRBV2	TRBJ2-2	CASSGGLVTGELFF
TRBV7-9	TRBJ2-7	CASSSPEAYEQYF
TRBV7-9	TRBJ2-1	CASSLLGGIVYNEQFF
TRBV10-3	TRBJ2-4	CAISDSPTDIQYF
TRBV6-5	TRBJ1-1	CASSYDAGSTEAFF
TRBV28	TRBJ1-1	CASMEQVNTEAFF
TRBV6-6	TRBJ1-2	CASSYTGNYGYTF
TRBV5-1	TRBJ1-1	CASRTREMNTEAFF
TRBV29-1	TRBJ1-2	CSVEVTEGRDYGYTF
TRBV7-6	TRBJ2-5	CASSSLSETQYF
TRBV12-3/TRBV12-4	TRBJ1-5	CASTVGAYSNQPQHF
TRBV7-9	TRBJ2-1	CASSPPGSGNNEQFF
TRBV20-1	TRBJ2-1	CSARVPGQGWNEQFF
TRBV7-8	TRBJ1-1	CASSPGPGTEAFF